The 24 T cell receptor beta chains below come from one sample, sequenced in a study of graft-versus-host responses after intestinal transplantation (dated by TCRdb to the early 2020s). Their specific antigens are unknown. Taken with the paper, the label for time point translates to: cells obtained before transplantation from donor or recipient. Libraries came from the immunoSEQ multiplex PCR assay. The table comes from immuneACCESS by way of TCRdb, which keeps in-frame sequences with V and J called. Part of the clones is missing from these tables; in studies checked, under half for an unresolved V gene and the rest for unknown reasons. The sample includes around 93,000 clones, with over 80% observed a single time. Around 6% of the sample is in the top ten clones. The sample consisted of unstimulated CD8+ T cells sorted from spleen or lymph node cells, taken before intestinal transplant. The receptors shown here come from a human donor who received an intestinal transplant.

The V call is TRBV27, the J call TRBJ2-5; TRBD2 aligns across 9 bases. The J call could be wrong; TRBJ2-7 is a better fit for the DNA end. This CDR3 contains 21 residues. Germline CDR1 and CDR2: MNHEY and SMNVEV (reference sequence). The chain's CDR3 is CASSSRMRGGTDGIYSYEQYF. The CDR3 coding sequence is TGTGCCAGCAGTTCACGAATGCGGGGGGGGACAGACGGGATCTACTCCTACGAGCAGTACTTC.

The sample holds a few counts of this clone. The DNA of the CDR3 is TGTGCCAGCACCGTACCTCCCGGGACAGACATTGGCTACACCTTC. It specifies CASTVPPGTDIGYTF. The rearrangement joins TRBV7-2 to TRBJ1-2; the match to TRBD1 covers 7 bases. Germline V gene data show CDR1 as SGHTA and CDR2 as FQGNSA. V lost 7 bases to trimming and J lost 7 bases; unmatched junction nucleotides: 15. The CDR3 totals 15 residues.

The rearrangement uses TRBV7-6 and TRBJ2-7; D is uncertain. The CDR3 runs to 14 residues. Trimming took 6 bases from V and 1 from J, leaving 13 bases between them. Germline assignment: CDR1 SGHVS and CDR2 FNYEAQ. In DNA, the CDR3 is TGTGCCAGCAGTCCTTTTGGCCCATCCTACGAGCAGTACTTC. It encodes CASSPFGPSYEQYF.

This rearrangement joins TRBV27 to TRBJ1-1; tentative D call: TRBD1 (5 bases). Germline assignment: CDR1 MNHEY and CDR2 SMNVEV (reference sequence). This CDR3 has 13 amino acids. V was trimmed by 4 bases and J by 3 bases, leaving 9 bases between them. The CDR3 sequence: CASSWVGDTEAFF. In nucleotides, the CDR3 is TGTGCCAGCAGTTGGGTGGGGGACACTGAAGCTTTCTTT.

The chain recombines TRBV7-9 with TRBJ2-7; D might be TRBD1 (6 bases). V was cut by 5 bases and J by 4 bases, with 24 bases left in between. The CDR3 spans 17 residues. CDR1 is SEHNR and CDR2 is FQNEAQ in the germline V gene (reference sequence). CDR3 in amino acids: CASSGFGTKGDLYEQYF. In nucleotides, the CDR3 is TGTGCCAGCAGCGGATTCGGGACAAAGGGGGATCTGTACGAGCAGTACTTC.

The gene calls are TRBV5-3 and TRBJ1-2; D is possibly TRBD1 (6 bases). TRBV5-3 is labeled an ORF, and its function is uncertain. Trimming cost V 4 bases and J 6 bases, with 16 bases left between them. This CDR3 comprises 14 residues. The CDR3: CARSTRTVKDGYTF. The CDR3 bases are TGTGCCAGAAGCACCAGGACAGTGAAAGATGGCTACACCTTC.

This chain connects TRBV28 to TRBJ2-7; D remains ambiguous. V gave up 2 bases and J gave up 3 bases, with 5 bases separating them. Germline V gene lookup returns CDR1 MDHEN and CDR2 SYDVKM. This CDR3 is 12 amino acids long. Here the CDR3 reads CASSLTGYEQYF. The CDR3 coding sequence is TGTGCCAGCAGTTTAACCGGCTACGAGCAGTACTTC.

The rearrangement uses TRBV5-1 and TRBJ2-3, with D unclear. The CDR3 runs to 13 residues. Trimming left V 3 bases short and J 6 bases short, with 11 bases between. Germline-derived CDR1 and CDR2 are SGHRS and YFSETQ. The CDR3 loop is CASSYRVADTQYF. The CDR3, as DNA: TGCGCCAGCAGCTACCGGGTCGCGGATACGCAGTATTTT.

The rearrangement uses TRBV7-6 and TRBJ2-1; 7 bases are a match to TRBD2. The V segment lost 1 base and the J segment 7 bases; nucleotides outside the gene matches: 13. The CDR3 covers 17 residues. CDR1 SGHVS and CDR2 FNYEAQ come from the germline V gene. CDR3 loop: CASSLEVGGGVVNEQFF. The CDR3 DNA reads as TGTGCCAGCAGCTTAGAGGTTGGCGGGGGTGTCGTTAATGAGCAGTTCTTC.

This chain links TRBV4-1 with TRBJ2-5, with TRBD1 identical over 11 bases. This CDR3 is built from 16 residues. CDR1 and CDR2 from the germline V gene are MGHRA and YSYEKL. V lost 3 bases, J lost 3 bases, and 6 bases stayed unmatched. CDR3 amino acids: CASSHPGTGGKETQYF. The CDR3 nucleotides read TGCGCCAGCAGCCATCCCGGGACAGGGGGGAAAGAGACCCAGTACTTC.

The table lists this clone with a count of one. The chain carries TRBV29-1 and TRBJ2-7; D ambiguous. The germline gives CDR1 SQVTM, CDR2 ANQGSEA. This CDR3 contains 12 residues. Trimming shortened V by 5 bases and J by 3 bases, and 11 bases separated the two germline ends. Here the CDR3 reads CSVKDGFYEQYF. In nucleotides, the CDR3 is TGCAGCGTTAAGGACGGCTTCTACGAGCAGTACTTC.

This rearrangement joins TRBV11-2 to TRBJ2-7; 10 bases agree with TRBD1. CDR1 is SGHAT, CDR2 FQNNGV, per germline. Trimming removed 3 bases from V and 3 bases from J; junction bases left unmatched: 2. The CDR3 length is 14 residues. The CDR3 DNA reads TGTGCCAGCAGCTTTGGACAGGGGGTCTACGAGCAGTACTTC. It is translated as CASSFGQGVYEQYF.

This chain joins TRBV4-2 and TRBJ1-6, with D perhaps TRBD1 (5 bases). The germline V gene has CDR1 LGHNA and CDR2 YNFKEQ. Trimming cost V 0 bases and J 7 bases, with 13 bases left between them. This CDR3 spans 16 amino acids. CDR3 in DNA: TGTGCCAGCAGCCAAGATGGTCGCAGGGCGAATTCACCCCTCCACTTT. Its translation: CASSQDGRRANSPLHF.

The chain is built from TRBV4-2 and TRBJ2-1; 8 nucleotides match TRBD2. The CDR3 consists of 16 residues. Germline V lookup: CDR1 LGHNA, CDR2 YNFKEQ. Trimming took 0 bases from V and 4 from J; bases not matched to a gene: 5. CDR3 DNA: TGTGCCAGCAGCCAAGAAACGGCTAGCGGGTACAATGAGCAGTTCTTC. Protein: CASSQETASGYNEQFF.

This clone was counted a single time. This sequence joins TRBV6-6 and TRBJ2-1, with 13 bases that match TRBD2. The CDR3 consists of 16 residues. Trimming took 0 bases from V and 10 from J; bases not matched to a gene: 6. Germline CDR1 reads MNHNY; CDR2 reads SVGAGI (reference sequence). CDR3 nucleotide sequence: TGTGCCAGCAGTTACTCGACTAGCGGGGGGCCAGTAGAGCAGTTCTTC. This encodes CASSYSTSGGPVEQFF.

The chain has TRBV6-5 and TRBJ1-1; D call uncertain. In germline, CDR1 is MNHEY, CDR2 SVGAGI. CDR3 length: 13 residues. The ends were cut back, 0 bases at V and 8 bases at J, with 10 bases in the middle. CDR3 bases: TGTGCCAGCAGTTACTCGATCCTTCGGGAAGCTTTCTTT. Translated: CASSYSILREAFF.

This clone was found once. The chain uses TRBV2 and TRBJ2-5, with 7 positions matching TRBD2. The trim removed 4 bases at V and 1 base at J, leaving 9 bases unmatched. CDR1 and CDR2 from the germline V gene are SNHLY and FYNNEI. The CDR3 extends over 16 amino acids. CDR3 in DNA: TGTGCCAGCAGTGCCTCTTCTAGCGGATTCCAAGAGACCCAGTACTTC. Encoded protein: CASSASSSGFQETQYF.

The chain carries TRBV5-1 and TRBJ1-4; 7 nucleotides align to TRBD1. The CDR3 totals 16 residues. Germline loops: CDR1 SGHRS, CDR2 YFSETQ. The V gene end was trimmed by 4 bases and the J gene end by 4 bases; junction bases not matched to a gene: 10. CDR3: CASSSYPGTVNEKLFF. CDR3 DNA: TGCGCCAGCAGCAGTTACCCCGGGACAGTTAATGAAAAACTGTTTTTT.

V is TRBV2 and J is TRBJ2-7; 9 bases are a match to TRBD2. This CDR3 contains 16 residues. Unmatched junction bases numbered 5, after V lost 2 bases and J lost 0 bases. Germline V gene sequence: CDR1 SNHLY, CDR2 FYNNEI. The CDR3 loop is CASSELAGPSSYEQYF. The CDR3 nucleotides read TGTGCCAGCAGTGAACTAGCGGGGCCAAGCTCCTACGAGCAGTACTTC.

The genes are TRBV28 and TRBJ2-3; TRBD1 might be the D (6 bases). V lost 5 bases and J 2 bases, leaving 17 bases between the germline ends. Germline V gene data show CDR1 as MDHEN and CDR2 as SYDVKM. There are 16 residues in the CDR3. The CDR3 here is CASSRSPQGPTDTQYF. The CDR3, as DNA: TGTGCCAGCAGTCGCTCCCCTCAGGGGCCCACAGATACGCAGTATTTT.

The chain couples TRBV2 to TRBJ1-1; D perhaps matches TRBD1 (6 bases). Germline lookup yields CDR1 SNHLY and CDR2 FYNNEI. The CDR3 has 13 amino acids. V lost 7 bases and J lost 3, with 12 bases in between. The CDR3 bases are TGTGCCAGCACCGAGGGGGGGCACACTGAAGCTTTCTTT. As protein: CASTEGGHTEAFF.

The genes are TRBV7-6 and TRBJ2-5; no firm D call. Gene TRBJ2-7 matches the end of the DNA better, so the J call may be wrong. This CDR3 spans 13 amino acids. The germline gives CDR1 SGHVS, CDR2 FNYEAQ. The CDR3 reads CASSFGSVYEQYF. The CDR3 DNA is TGTGCCAGCAGCTTTGGCTCGGTCTACGAGCAGTACTTC.

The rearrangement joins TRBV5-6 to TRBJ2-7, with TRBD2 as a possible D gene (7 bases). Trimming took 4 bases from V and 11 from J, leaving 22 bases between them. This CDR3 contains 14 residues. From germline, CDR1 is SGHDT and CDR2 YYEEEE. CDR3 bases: TGTGCCAGCAGCCCAGGGGAGTGGGAGGGCCGCGAGTACTTC. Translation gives CASSPGEWEGREYF.

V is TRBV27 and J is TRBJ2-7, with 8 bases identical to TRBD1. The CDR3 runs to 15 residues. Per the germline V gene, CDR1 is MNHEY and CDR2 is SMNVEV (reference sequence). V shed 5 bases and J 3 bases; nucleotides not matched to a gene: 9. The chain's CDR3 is CASSTGDRSLYEQYF. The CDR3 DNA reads TGTGCCAGCAGTACGGGGGACAGGTCTCTCTACGAGCAGTACTTC.